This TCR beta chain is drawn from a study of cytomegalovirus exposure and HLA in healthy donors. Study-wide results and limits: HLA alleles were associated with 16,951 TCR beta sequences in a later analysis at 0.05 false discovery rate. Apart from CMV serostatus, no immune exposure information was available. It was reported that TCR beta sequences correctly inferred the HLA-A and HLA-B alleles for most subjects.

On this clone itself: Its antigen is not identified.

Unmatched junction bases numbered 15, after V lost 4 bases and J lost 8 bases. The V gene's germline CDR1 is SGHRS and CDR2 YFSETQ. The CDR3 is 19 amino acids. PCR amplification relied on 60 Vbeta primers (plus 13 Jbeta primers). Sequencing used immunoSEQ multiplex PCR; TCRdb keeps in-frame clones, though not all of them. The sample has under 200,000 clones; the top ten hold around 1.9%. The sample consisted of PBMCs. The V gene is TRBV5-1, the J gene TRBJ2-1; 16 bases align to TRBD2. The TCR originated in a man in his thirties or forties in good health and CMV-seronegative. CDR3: CASSRGTSGREALVDEQFF. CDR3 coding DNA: TGCGCCAGCAGCCGGGGGACTAGCGGGAGGGAGGCCCTCGTGGATGAGCAGTTCTTC.